Listed here are 17 T cell receptor beta chains from one sample, sequenced in a study of blood T cell repertoires in COVID-19. Sequencing was performed with immunoSEQ multiplex PCR; in TCRdb, only in-frame clones are kept and a portion is missing. This table holds 130,000 to 150,000 clones, 80% to 90% found once. Sequenced sample: peripheral blood. These receptor sequences come from a woman in her fifties or sixties with COVID-19, enrolled during active disease.

The V call is TRBV3-1 (or the pseudogene TRBV3-2), the J call TRBJ2-3; possible D gene TRBD2, 6 bases. In germline, CDR1 is LGHDT, CDR2 YNNKEL (reference sequence). V was shortened by 6 bases and J by 2 bases, with 21 bases between the two germline ends. This CDR3 region has 17 residues. The CDR3 DNA follows: TGTGCCAGCAGAGGAAAAGCACGAGCGGGTTCCACAGATACGCAGTATTTT. Translating it yields CASRGKARAGSTDTQYF.

The gene calls are TRBV7-6 and TRBJ2-1, with 11 bases identical to TRBD2. The germline CDR1 and CDR2 sequences are SGHVS and FNYEAQ. The CDR3 is made up of 17 amino acids. V lost 4 bases, J lost 5 bases, and 10 bases stayed unmatched. The CDR3 sequence is CASSSGAGTSGHNEQFF. The CDR3 DNA follows: TGTGCCAGCAGCTCGGGAGCCGGGACTAGCGGCCACAATGAGCAGTTCTTC. The whole variable domain, remainder taken from reference TRBV7-6 and TRBJ2-1, is GAGVSQSPRYKVTKRGQDVALRCDPISGHVSLYWYRQALGQGPEFLTYFNYEAQQDKSGLPNDRFSAERPEGSISTLTIQRTEQRDSAMYRCASSSGAGTSGHNEQFFGPGTRLTVL.

In this sample, this clone turned up once. V usage is TRBV11-2 and J usage is TRBJ2-1; 8 bases fit TRBD2. Germline CDR1 is SGHAT and CDR2 is FQNNGV. The trim removed 6 bases at V and 10 bases at J, leaving 8 bases unmatched. CDR3 length: 13 amino acids. The CDR3 region has the DNA TGTGCCAGCAGGGTTAGCGGGGTAGAGGAGCAGTTCTTC. It is translated as CASRVSGVEEQFF.

V and J are TRBV18 and TRBJ1-1, with a tentative D call TRBD1 (6 bases). The CDR3 is 15 amino acids. V dropped 4 bases and J dropped 3 bases, with 15 bases sitting between them. CDR1 and CDR2 from the germline V gene are KGHSH and LQKENI. The CDR3 here is CASSLSGDIYTEAFF. CDR3 coding DNA: TGTGCCAGCTCACTTAGTGGGGACATATACACTGAAGCTTTCTTT. The whole variable domain, filled in from reference TRBV18 and TRBJ1-1, reads NAGVMQNPRHLVRRRGQEARLRCSPMKGHSHVYWYRQLPEEGLKFMVYLQKENIIDESGMPKERFSAEFPKEGPSILRIQQVVRGDSAAYFCASSLSGDIYTEAFFGQGTRLTVV.

This clone has more than one count but fewer than ten. J is TRBJ2-2 and V is TRBV2; the D is unclear. The V end was cut by 4 bases, the J end by 0 bases, with 9 bases between. The germline CDR1 and CDR2 sequences are SNHLY and FYNNEI. The CDR3 is made up of 15 amino acids. CDR3 amino acids: CASSADTPNTGELFF. The CDR3 nucleotides are TGTGCCAGCAGTGCCGACACCCCGAACACCGGGGAGCTGTTTTTT. The variable domain in full, completed from reference TRBV2 and TRBJ2-2, reads EPEVTQTPSHQVTQMGQEVILRCVPISNHLYFYWYRQILGQKVEFLVSFYNNEISEKSEIFDDQFSVERPDGSNFTLKIRSTKLEDSAMYFCASSADTPNTGELFFGEGSRLTVL.

This clone was picked up one time. The CDR3 nucleotides are TGTGCCAGCAGCGTAACAGGGGCGGGCGAAAAACTGTTTTTT. This codes for CASSVTGAGEKLFF. This chain connects TRBV7-9 to TRBJ1-4; 7 nucleotides align to TRBD1. J lost 8 bases, V lost 5 bases, and 8 bases had no gene match. Per the germline V gene, CDR1 is SEHNR and CDR2 is FQNEAQ (reference sequence). There are 14 residues in the CDR3.

The chain carries TRBV6-2 or TRBV6-3 and TRBJ1-5; TRBD1 matches 11 bases. CDR1 and CDR2 from the germline V gene are MNHEY and SVGEGT. J gave up 1 base and V 2 bases, and 13 bases lay outside the gene matches. The CDR3 consists of 20 residues. The CDR3 region is CASSYIFGQGAEESNQPQHF. Written as DNA, the CDR3 is TGTGCCAGCAGTTACATTTTCGGACAGGGGGCAGAAGAAAGCAATCAGCCCCAGCATTTT.

The chain has TRBV30 and TRBJ2-4, with TRBD2 matching 9 bases. Trimming at V came to 1 base and at J to 0 bases, leaving 7 bases not matched to a gene. In germline, CDR1 is GTSNPN, CDR2 SVGIG (reference sequence). The CDR3 is 17 residues long. The CDR3 DNA sequence: TGTGCCTGGAGTGGTGTAGCGGGGGCTACAGCCAAAAACATTCAGTACTTC. As protein: CAWSGVAGATAKNIQYF.

This chain's CDR3 is CASSKFSTEAFF. Written as DNA, the CDR3 is TGTGCCAGCAGTAAATTTAGCACTGAAGCTTTCTTT. J is TRBJ1-1 and V is TRBV6-6; D not certain. The CDR3 sequence is 12 residues long. CDR1 and CDR2 (germline): MNHNY, SVGAGI (reference sequence). V was pared by 5 bases and J by 4 bases, with 8 bases between.

The V and J genes are TRBV29-1 and TRBJ2-6, with TRBD2 as a possible D gene (5 bases). Germline CDR1 SQVTM, CDR2 ANQGSEA. This CDR3 comprises 14 residues. V was clipped by 5 bases and J by 0 bases, with 8 bases between them. The CDR3 sequence: CSVIGGSGANVLTF. CDR3 sequence (DNA): TGCAGCGTTATCGGAGGCTCTGGGGCCAACGTCCTGACTTTC.

The count of this clone is one. This chain connects TRBV14 to TRBJ2-7, with a weak D call TRBD1 (5 bases). Trimming took 8 bases from V and 0 from J, leaving 17 bases between them. The CDR3 is 15 amino acids. Germline lookup yields CDR1 SGHDN and CDR2 FVKESK. In DNA form, the CDR3 reads TGTGCCAGCCAAAAAGCAGGGTTTAGCTCCTACGAGCAGTACTTC. Its translation is CASQKAGFSSYEQYF.

This chain links TRBV28 with TRBJ1-5, with D possibly matching TRBD1 (5 bases). The V end lost 2 bases, the J end lost 1 base, and 9 bases lay between the germline ends. There are 15 residues in the CDR3. Germline V gene data show CDR1 as MDHEN and CDR2 as SYDVKM. Here the CDR3 reads CASSLRQGSNQPQHF. The CDR3 DNA reads TGTGCCAGCAGTTTACGGCAGGGCAGCAATCAGCCCCAGCATTTT.

The CDR3 nucleotides are TGTGCCAGCAGCGTAGGGCAGGAAAGAGAAGCTTTCTTT. Residues: CASSVGQEREAFF. The rearrangement links TRBV9 to TRBJ1-1; D not resolved. Germline values: CDR1 SGDLS, CDR2 YYNGEE. The CDR3 totals 13 residues. The ends were cut back, 0 bases at V and 8 bases at J, with 11 bases in the middle. Variable domain in full (rest from reference TRBV9 and TRBJ1-1): DSGVTQTPKHLITATGQRVTLRCSPRSGDLSVYWYQQSLDQGLQFLIQYYNGEERAKGNILERFSAQQFPDLHSELNLSSLELGDSALYFCASSVGQEREAFFGQGTRLTVV.

This chain connects TRBV3-1 (or the pseudogene TRBV3-2) to TRBJ1-5, with a possible D match to TRBD1 (6 bases). Germline CDR1 reads LGHDT; CDR2 reads YNNKEL (reference sequence). The CDR3 contains 16 residues. V lost 1 base, J lost 3 bases, and 13 bases lay in between. CDR3 residues: CASSQGTGNSNQPQHF. CDR3 bases: TGTGCCAGCAGCCAAGGAACAGGGAATTCCAATCAGCCCCAGCATTTT.

The chain employs TRBV5-6 and TRBJ2-7, with 7 nucleotides matching TRBD1. Germline values: CDR1 SGHDT, CDR2 YYEEEE. V trimming: 0 bases; J trimming: 2 bases; junction bases outside the gene matches: 5. The CDR3 length is 15 residues. As DNA, the CDR3 is TGTGCCAGCAGCTTGGAGGGGGACAGACCCTACGAGCAGTACTTC. Encoded protein: CASSLEGDRPYEQYF. Filled out from reference TRBV5-6 and TRBJ2-7, the complete variable domain reads DAGVTQSPTHLIKTRGQQVTLRCSPKSGHDTVSWYQQALGQGPQFIFQYYEEEERQRGNFPDRFSGHQFPNYSSELNVNALLLGDSALYLCASSLEGDRPYEQYFGPGTRLTVT.

This sequence joins TRBV3-1 (or the pseudogene TRBV3-2) and TRBJ2-1, with 8 bases matching TRBD1. Trimming took 5 bases from V and 13 from J; bases not matched to a gene: 10. The CDR3 covers 13 residues. Germline CDR1 and CDR2: LGHDT and YNNKEL (reference sequence). CDR3 in amino acids: CASSSGDRTHQFF. Here the CDR3 DNA reads TGTGCCAGCAGCTCGGGGGACAGGACCCATCAGTTCTTC.

The rearrangement uses TRBV7-9 and TRBJ1-2, with TRBD1 matching over 7 bases. V lost 7 bases to trimming and J lost 2 bases; unmatched junction nucleotides: 13. This CDR3 comprises 16 residues. Germline V gene data show CDR1 as SEHNR and CDR2 as FQNEAQ (reference sequence). The CDR3 protein is CASTLGTIQGNYGYTF. DNA of the CDR3: TGTGCCAGCACCTTGGGGACCATACAGGGGAACTATGGCTACACCTTC. The variable domain in full, with the rest retrieved from reference TRBV7-9 and TRBJ1-2, is DTGVSQNPRHKITKRGQNVTFRCDPISEHNRLYWYRQTLGQGPEFLTYFQNEAQLEKSRLLSDRFSAERPKGSFSTLEIQRTEQGDSAMYLCASTLGTIQGNYGYTFGSGTRLTVV.